Listed here are 24 T cell receptor beta chains from one sample, sequenced in a study of blood T cell repertoires in COVID-19. The assay was immunoSEQ multiplex PCR, and TCRdb's table has in-frame clones only and misses some. The sample lists approximately 240,000 clones, approximately 90% occurring once. The sample was PBMCs or T cells enriched from blood (not recorded which). Receptor source: a woman aged 30 to 39 with acute COVID-19.

CDR3 DNA sequence: TGTGCCATCAGCCCAGGACAGGAAGCTTTCTTT. Protein product: CAISPGQEAFF. This sequence joins TRBV10-3 and TRBJ1-1; D might be TRBD1 (6 bases). This CDR3 region has 11 residues. V was trimmed by 6 bases and J by 8 bases, leaving 10 bases between them. Germline V gene sequence: CDR1 ENHRY, CDR2 SYGVKD.

This clone was recorded once. The chain combines TRBV30 with TRBJ1-5; D is uncertain. The V end was cut by 0 bases, the J end by 5 bases, with 8 bases between. This CDR3 contains 13 residues. Germline loops: CDR1 GTSNPN, CDR2 SVGIG (reference sequence). CDR3 nucleotide sequence: TGTGCCTGGAGTGTAGAGTCCTATCAGCCCCAGCATTTT. Translation gives CAWSVESYQPQHF.

V usage is TRBV6-5 and J usage is TRBJ2-2, with a tentative D call TRBD1 (6 bases). There are 15 residues in the CDR3. Germline CDR1 MNHEY, CDR2 SVGAGI. Trimming took off 2 bases at V and 0 bases at J, with 7 bases between the two ends. CDR3 loop: CASSYGTTNTGELFF. The CDR3 region has the DNA TGTGCCAGCAGTTACGGGACAACGAACACCGGGGAGCTGTTTTTT.

The chain employs TRBV4-1 and TRBJ1-6; D is undetermined. The CDR3 covers 16 residues. Trimming removed 0 bases from V and 5 bases from J, with 11 bases in between. Per the germline V gene, CDR1 is MGHRA and CDR2 is YSYEKL. CDR3 bases: TGCGCCAGCAGCCAAGATCACGCAAAGCATAATTCACCCCTCCACTTT. Amino acids: CASSQDHAKHNSPLHF.

The CDR3 reads CASSLSLVTRTEAFF. DNA for the CDR3: TGTGCCAGCAGTTTATCCCTGGTCACTCGTACTGAAGCTTTCTTT. The gene calls are TRBV28 and TRBJ1-1; D not resolved. The CDR3 loop spans 15 amino acids. Looked up from germline, CDR1 is MDHEN and CDR2 is SYDVKM. V gave up 1 base and J gave up 5 bases, with 14 bases separating them. Full variable domain (outside the CDR3, taken from reference TRBV28 and TRBJ1-1): DVKVTQSSRYLVKRTGEKVFLECVQDMDHENMFWYRQDPGLGLRLIYFSYDVKMKEKGDIPEGYSVSREKKERFSLILESASTNQTSMYLCASSLSLVTRTEAFFGQGTRLTVV.

The J gene is TRBJ2-2, the V gene TRBV9; no clear D gene. Trimming left V 2 bases short and J 0 bases short, with 2 bases between. This CDR3 has 13 amino acids. Germline lookup yields CDR1 SGDLS and CDR2 YYNGEE. CDR3 nucleotides: TGTGCCAGCAGCGTCACGAACACCGGGGAGCTGTTTTTT. This sequence encodes CASSVTNTGELFF.

V and J are TRBV28 and TRBJ2-1; 8 bases match TRBD2. The V gene's germline CDR1 is MDHEN and CDR2 SYDVKM. The CDR3 contains 15 residues. V dropped 6 bases and J dropped 8; count of bases not matched to a gene: 12. The CDR3 reads CASRWSGGPTYEQFF. The CDR3 nucleotides are TGTGCCAGCAGGTGGTCGGGGGGGCCGACTTATGAGCAGTTCTTC. The whole variable domain, remainder taken from reference TRBV28 and TRBJ2-1, is DVKVTQSSRYLVKRTGEKVFLECVQDMDHENMFWYRQDPGLGLRLIYFSYDVKMKEKGDIPEGYSVSREKKERFSLILESASTNQTSMYLCASRWSGGPTYEQFFGPGTRLTVL.

On this clone: The junction and the germline gene differ at one end; a read error may be behind it. The chain carries TRBV7-7 and TRBJ2-5; TRBD2 might be the D (6 bases). This CDR3 has 15 residues. CDR1 and CDR2 from the germline V gene are SSHAT and FNYEAQ (reference sequence). CDR3 amino acids: CASSLSPGGQETQYF. The CDR3 coding sequence is TGTGCTAGCAGCTTATCCCCCGGGGGCCAAGAGACCCAGTACTTC.

This chain connects TRBV4-3 to TRBJ2-5, with D perhaps TRBD2 (7 bases). The V and J ends lost 1 base and 5 bases respectively, with 14 bases between them. Germline V CDR1 and CDR2: LGHNA, YSLEER. This CDR3 spans 15 amino acids. The CDR3 nucleotides read TGCGCCAGCAGCCAAGCGCGGGGGCAGGGGGAGACCCAGTACTTC. Protein sequence: CASSQARGQGETQYF.

The chain links TRBV6-2 or TRBV6-3 to TRBJ2-7; possibly TRBD1 for D (6 bases). The CDR3 extends over 14 amino acids. Germline lookup yields CDR1 MNHEY and CDR2 SVGEGT. Trimming pared 2 bases from V and 5 bases from J, leaving 13 bases between. CDR3 nucleotides: TGTGCCAGCAGTTACCGGGACATTTCTCACGAGCAGTACTTC. Protein product: CASSYRDISHEQYF.

This clone was counted once. V and J are TRBV12-3 or TRBV12-4 and TRBJ2-7; D may be TRBD2 (6 bases). Trimming removed 6 bases from V and 7 bases from J, with 10 bases in between. This CDR3 region has 11 residues. The CDR3 DNA sequence: TGTGCCAGCAGCCTTCGGGGGGAGCAGTACTTC. As protein: CASSLRGEQYF.

V is TRBV11-3 and J is TRBJ2-1; 7 nucleotides line up with TRBD1. Germline trimming cut 5 bases from V and 7 bases from J; bases unmatched to any gene: 8. Germline CDR1 SGHNT, CDR2 YENEEA. This CDR3 has 14 residues. CDR3 nucleotide sequence: TGTGCCAGCAGCCGCCGACAGGGTAGGAATGAGCAGTTCTTC. Its protein product is CASSRRQGRNEQFF.

The chain combines TRBV5-1 with TRBJ2-7; TRBD1 matches at 8 bases. This CDR3 region has 14 residues. The V gene's germline CDR1 is SGHRS and CDR2 YFSETQ. With 4 bases clipped from V and 2 bases from J, the junction kept 5 bases outside the gene matches. CDR3 bases: TGCGCCAGCAGCCGCGGACAGGGCCCCTACGAGCAGTACTTC. Its translation is CASSRGQGPYEQYF.

The sample holds a few counts of this clone. The chain uses TRBV28 and TRBJ1-3, with D unresolved. This CDR3 region has 17 residues. Germline V gives CDR1 MDHEN, CDR2 SYDVKM. Trimming pared 5 bases from V and 2 bases from J, leaving 19 bases between. The CDR3 sequence is CASSPSWHRPTGNTIYF. As DNA, the CDR3 is TGTGCCAGCAGTCCCTCCTGGCACAGACCCACTGGAAACACCATATATTTT.

This clone appeared once. The genes are TRBV19 and TRBJ1-6; TRBD1 aligns across 10 bases. The germline V gene has CDR1 LNHDA and CDR2 SQIVND (reference sequence). The CDR3 runs 14 residues. V gave up 6 bases and J gave up 9 bases; unmatched junction bases: 5. CDR3 loop: CASSPGQGISPLHF. CDR3 bases: TGTGCCAGTAGCCCGGGACAGGGGATTTCACCCCTCCACTTT.

The table lists this clone with a few counts. The rearrangement joins TRBV15 to TRBJ1-1; maybe TRBD1 (5 bases). Trimming cost V 5 bases and J 2 bases, with 18 bases left between them. CDR1 is LNHNV, CDR2 YYDKDF, per germline (reference sequence). The CDR3 is made up of 16 amino acids. This CDR3 reads CATSGGEGLSNTEAFF. The CDR3 nucleotides read TGTGCCACCAGCGGGGGGGAGGGGCTGTCCAACACTGAAGCTTTCTTT.

In this sample, this clone turned up a few times. The sample holds other DNA sequences that translate to the same CDR3. This chain's CDR3 is CASRQDTGELFF. In DNA form, the CDR3 reads TGTGCCAGCAGGCAGGACACCGGGGAGCTGTTTTTT. The V call is TRBV2, the J call TRBJ2-2; D not certain. Trimming removed 6 bases at V and 3 bases at J, with 5 bases between. The germline gives CDR1 SNHLY, CDR2 FYNNEI. The CDR3 consists of 12 residues.

The chain employs TRBV6-2 or TRBV6-3 and TRBJ2-7; D is unclear. In germline, CDR1 is MNHEY, CDR2 SVGEGT. V dropped 2 bases and J dropped 5 bases, with 10 bases sitting between them. This CDR3 is built from 13 residues. In DNA form, the CDR3 reads TGTGCCAGCAGTTACGCTTTAGCCCACGAGCAGTACTTC. Residues: CASSYALAHEQYF.

This clone was counted only a few times. The rearrangement links TRBV27 to TRBJ2-7, with D possibly matching TRBD2 (5 bases). This CDR3 region has 16 residues. Per the germline V gene, CDR1 is MNHEY and CDR2 is SMNVEV (reference sequence). Trimming pared 5 bases from V and 4 bases from J, leaving 21 bases between. This CDR3 is CASSPGLFSVSYEQYF. The CDR3 DNA sequence: TGTGCCAGCAGTCCCGGACTCTTTTCGGTCTCTTACGAGCAGTACTTC.

V gene TRBV11-3 combines with J gene TRBJ2-5; no definite D call. The CDR3 consists of 13 residues. The V gene lost 5 bases and the J gene lost 4 bases, with 11 bases spanning the gap. CDR1 and CDR2 (germline): SGHNT, YENEEA. CDR3 sequence reads: CASSPPRSETQYF. DNA for the CDR3: TGTGCCAGCAGCCCCCCGCGGTCAGAGACCCAGTACTTC.

This sequence joins TRBV29-1 and TRBJ2-3; 7 bases align to TRBD2. Germline V CDR1 and CDR2: SQVTM, ANQGSEA. This CDR3 is built from 13 residues. After removal of 7 bases from V and 2 bases from J, the junction contained 6 bases not matched to a gene. The CDR3 DNA follows: TGCAGCGACCAAGCGGGGCCCACAGATACGCAGTATTTT. Residues: CSDQAGPTDTQYF.

This clone is a singleton in its sample. This rearrangement joins TRBV28 to TRBJ1-2, with 8 bases lining up with TRBD1. The J segment lost 4 bases and the V segment lost 6 bases, leaving 10 bases of the junction unmatched. The length of the CDR3 is 15 residues. Germline V gives CDR1 MDHEN, CDR2 SYDVKM. CDR3 nucleotides: TGTGCCAGCAGCCCTTTCCCAGGGGGCCGCTATGGCTACACCTTC. Translation: CASSPFPGGRYGYTF.

The rearrangement uses TRBV6-2 or TRBV6-3 and TRBJ2-7, with a tentative D call TRBD1 (6 bases). Trimming shortened V by 5 bases and J by 6 bases, and 11 bases separated the two germline ends. Germline CDR1 reads MNHEY; CDR2 reads SVGEGT. The CDR3 consists of 12 residues. The CDR3 bases are TGTGCCAGCAGTGGCAGACAGGCCGAGCAGTACTTC. The encoded protein is CASSGRQAEQYF.

The chain recombines TRBV6-5 with TRBJ2-7; D perhaps matches TRBD1 (6 bases). Germline CDR1 MNHEY, CDR2 SVGAGI. The CDR3 covers 12 residues. Trimming took 5 bases from V and 3 from J, leaving 8 bases between them. CDR3 DNA: TGTGCCAGCAGTAGGACAGACTACGAGCAGTACTTC. This translates into CASSRTDYEQYF.